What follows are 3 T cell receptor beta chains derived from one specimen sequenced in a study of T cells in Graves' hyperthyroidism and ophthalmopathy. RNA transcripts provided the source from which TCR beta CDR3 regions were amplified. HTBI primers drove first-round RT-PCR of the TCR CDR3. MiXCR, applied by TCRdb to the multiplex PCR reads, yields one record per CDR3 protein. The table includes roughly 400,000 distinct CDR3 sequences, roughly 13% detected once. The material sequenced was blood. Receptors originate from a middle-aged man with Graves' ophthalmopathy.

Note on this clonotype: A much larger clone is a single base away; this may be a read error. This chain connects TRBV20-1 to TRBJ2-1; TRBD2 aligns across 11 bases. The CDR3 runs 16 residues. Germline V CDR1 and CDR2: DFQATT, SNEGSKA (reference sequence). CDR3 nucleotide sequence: TGCAGTGCTAACGACCCTCTAGCGGGAGGTTACAATGAGCGGTTCTTC. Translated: CSANDPLAGGYNERFF.

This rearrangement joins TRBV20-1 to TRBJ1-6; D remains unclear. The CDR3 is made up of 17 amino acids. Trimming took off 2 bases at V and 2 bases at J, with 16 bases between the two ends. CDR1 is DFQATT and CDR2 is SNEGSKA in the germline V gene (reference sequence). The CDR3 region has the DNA TGCAGTGCTAGATTTAACTCCCCACGGCCCTATAATTCACCCCTCCACTTT. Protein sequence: CSARFNSPRPYNSPLHF.

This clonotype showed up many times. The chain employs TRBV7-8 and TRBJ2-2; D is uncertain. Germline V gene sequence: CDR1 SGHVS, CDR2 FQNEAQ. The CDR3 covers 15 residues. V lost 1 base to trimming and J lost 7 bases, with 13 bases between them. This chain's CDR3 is CASSLDTGRFGELFF. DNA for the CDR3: TGTGCCAGCAGCTTAGATACGGGCCGGTTCGGGGAGCTGTTTTTT.